This T cell receptor (beta chain) emerged from a study of blood T cell repertoires in COVID-19. Turning to the study itself: There were acute and convalescent COVID-19 samples, and they came from the United States, Italy and Spain.

Trimming at V came to 6 bases and at J to 3 bases, leaving 11 bases not matched to a gene. The V gene's germline CDR1 is SQVTM and CDR2 ANQGSEA. There are 18 residues in the CDR3. Libraries were prepared by immunoSEQ multiplex PCR; TCRdb keeps only in-frame clonotypes and omits some of them. The table shows approximately 300,000 clones, with around 86% occurring only once. The cohort comprised adults aged 18 to 89 years residing in about two dozen US areas. V is TRBV29-1 and J is TRBJ2-1; 16 bases agree with TRBD2. The sequenced sample was PBMCs or T cells enriched from blood (not recorded which). The TCR sequence derives from a woman younger than 30 who had recovered from COVID-19. Here the CDR3 DNA reads TGCAGCGTCACGGGACTAGCGGGAGGGCCGAGTATCTACAATGAGCAGTTCTTC. Amino acid sequence: CSVTGLAGGPSIYNEQFF.